This T cell receptor (beta chain) was identified during a study of cytomegalovirus exposure and HLA in healthy donors. Overall study context: Within the Caucasian-associated ancestry cluster were under 85% of the roughly 430 genotyped donors. General observations from the study: At a 0.05 false discovery rate, a later analysis found some 17,000 TCR beta sequences to be associated with HLA alleles.

PCR employed 60 Vbeta and 13 Jbeta primers. Generated by immunoSEQ multiplex PCR, the TCRdb table keeps only in-frame clones and is missing some. The sample holds roughly 170,000 clones, 60% to 85% seen once. Healthy bone marrow donors supplied every sample. Germline V lookup: CDR1 MDHEN, CDR2 SYDVKM. The CDR3 totals 14 residues. Trimming pared 5 bases from V and 9 bases from J, leaving 17 bases between. To note about this clone: Its specificity is unknown.

V is TRBV28 and J is TRBJ2-1; a possible D gene is TRBD2 (6 bases). The source of this sequence is a female donor in good health and CMV-seronegative. The source material was PBMCs. The CDR3 sequence is CASSPGAGRGEQFF. CDR3 DNA: TGTGCCAGCAGTCCAGGAGCGGGCCGCGGTGAGCAGTTCTTC.